This TCR beta chain was captured in a study of shared clonotypes between healthy human individuals. The protocol was immunoSEQ multiplex PCR, while the TCRdb copy is restricted to in-frame clones and leaves out a portion. The data show about 500,000 clones, around 77% seen once. The CDR3 runs 14 residues. Trimming shortened V by 0 bases and J by 7 bases, and 12 bases separated the two germline ends. Looked up from germline, CDR1 is GTSNPN and CDR2 is SVGIG (reference sequence). This clone was recorded a few times. The chain is built from TRBV30 and TRBJ1-4; D unresolved. The source is a woman aged 35 to 49 in good health. Some clones in this sample may be carry-over from other donors' samples. Sequenced: PBMCs. CDR3 nucleotides: TGTGCCTGGAGTGTAACCGATGACGGTGAAAAACTGTTTTTT. Its translation is CAWSVTDDGEKLFF.